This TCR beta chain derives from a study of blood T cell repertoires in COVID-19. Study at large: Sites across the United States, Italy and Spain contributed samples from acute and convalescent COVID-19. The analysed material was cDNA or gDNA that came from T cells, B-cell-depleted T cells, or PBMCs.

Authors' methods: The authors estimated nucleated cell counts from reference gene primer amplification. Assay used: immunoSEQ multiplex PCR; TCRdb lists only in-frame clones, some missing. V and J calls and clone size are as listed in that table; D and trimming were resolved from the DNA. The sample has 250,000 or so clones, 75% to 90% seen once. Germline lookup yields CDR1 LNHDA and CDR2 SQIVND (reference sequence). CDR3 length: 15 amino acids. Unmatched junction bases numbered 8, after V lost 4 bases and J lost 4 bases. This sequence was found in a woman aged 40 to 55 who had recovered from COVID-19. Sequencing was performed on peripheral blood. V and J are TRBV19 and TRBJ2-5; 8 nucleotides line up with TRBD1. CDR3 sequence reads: CASSKRQGLAETQYF. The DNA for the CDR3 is TGTGCCAGTAGTAAACGACAGGGGTTGGCAGAGACCCAGTACTTC.